This T cell receptor beta chain was profiled in a study of T cells after posttransplantation cyclophosphamide. Per germline, CDR1 SEHNR and CDR2 FQNEAQ (reference sequence). V shed 5 bases and J 3 bases; nucleotides not matched to a gene: 3. This CDR3 contains 14 residues. Libraries were prepared by immunoSEQ multiplex PCR; TCRdb keeps only in-frame clonotypes and omits some of them. The data show approximately 18,000 clones, around four fifths seen once. This sequence joins TRBV7-9 and TRBJ2-2, with 7 bases fitting TRBD1. The sequence came from a man aged 25-45 years in good health and a related stem cell transplant donor. The sample consisted of memory CD4+ T cells sorted from blood. CDR3 in amino acids: CASSDRAHTGELFF. Written as DNA, the CDR3 is TGTGCCAGCAGCGACAGGGCCCACACCGGGGAGCTGTTTTTT.